The entry that follows covers one T cell receptor (beta chain) sequence. The V segment lost 0 bases and the J segment 2 bases; nucleotides outside the gene matches: 5. This CDR3 has 16 amino acids. Germline loops: CDR1 SGHRS, CDR2 YFSETQ. The record originates from a study of T cells in Graves' hyperthyroidism and ophthalmopathy. RNA transcripts gave rise to amplified TCR beta CDR3 regions. The HTBI primer set drove a first-round RT-PCR of the TCR CDR3. TCRdb reprocessed the multiplex PCR reads with MiXCR, giving one entry per CDR3 protein. The profile shows about 570,000 distinct CDR3 sequences, 14% of them singletons.

The TCR originated in a woman aged 40 to 50 with Graves' hyperthyroidism. This sequence joins TRBV5-1 and TRBJ1-2; 9 positions agree with TRBD1. The sequencing sample was made of blood. CDR3: CASSLAGGTGNYGYTF. The DNA for the CDR3 is TGCGCCAGCAGCTTGGCCGGAGGGACAGGGAACTATGGCTACACCTTC.